This TCR beta chain was sequenced during a study of Graves' ophthalmopathy and Graves' hyperthyroidism. Regarding the study as a whole: Most clonotypes expanded in thyroid above 0.001 frequency were present in blood too.

Amplification targeted the TCR beta CDR3 regions, with RNA transcripts as the source material. Second-round multiplex PCR came after a first-round RT-PCR that employed HTBI primers. TCRdb analysed the multiplex PCR reads with MiXCR anew, one entry per CDR3 protein. The sample has hundreds of thousands of distinct CDR3 sequences; around 40% are singletons. This CDR3 is built from 14 residues. Germline loops: CDR1 SGHTA, CDR2 FQGNSA. V dropped 5 bases and J dropped 5 bases, with 16 bases sitting between them. With regard to this clonotype: Its antigen remains unknown.

V gene TRBV7-2 combines with J gene TRBJ2-7; unclear D gene. Sequenced material: peripheral blood. The source of this sequence is an adult man with Graves' ophthalmopathy. CDR3 DNA sequence: TGTGCCAGCAGCCCGTCTTCGTCCGCCCACGAGCAGTACTTC. This sequence encodes CASSPSSSAHEQYF.